These T cell receptor beta chains were read from a single sample in a study of T-cell reconstitution after alpha-beta-depleted transplantation in children. TCRdb redid the calling of the PCR reads with MiXCR, one entry per CDR3 protein. The sample shows 200,000 to 300,000 distinct CDR3 sequences, 7.5% to 9.5% of them seen only once. Material: PBMCs, mostly from graft donor cells, obtained 180 days after TCRalphabeta/CD19-depleted stem cell transplant. These receptors were obtained from a male patient under 18 who had a stem cell transplant for acute lymphoblastic leukemia, so the T cells may come from the graft donor. CDR3s include the opening cysteine and the closing phenylalanine or tryptophan. D genes are given only for firm matches. Clone size is not always given. Where it is, it says once, few, many or a class for expanded clones.

J	size	D	V	CDR3	DNA
TRBJ2-3	many	.	TRBV10-3	CAISGLDTQYF	TGTGCCATCAGTGGACTAGATACGCAGTATTTT
TRBJ2-7	many	TRBD1	TRBV11-1	CASSFSDRGYEQYF	TGTGCCAGCAGCTTTTCCGACAGGGGCTACGAGCAGTACTTC
TRBJ2-1	many	.	TRBV4-2	CASSQDKTYQNPRYNEQFF	TGTGCCAGCAGCCAAGATAAGACCTACCAAAACCCCCGTTACAATGAGCAGTTCTTC
TRBJ2-5	many	TRBD1	TRBV12-3/TRBV12-4	CASSPTGGGETQYF	TGTGCCAGCAGTCCGACAGGGGGCGGAGAGACCCAGTACTTC
TRBJ2-2	many	TRBD1	TRBV5-5	CASSLGAGGYTGELFF	TGTGCCAGCAGCTTGGGAGCAGGGGGCTACACCGGGGAGCTGTTTTTT
TRBJ2-1	many	.	TRBV6-5	CASSPGLQGNEQFF	TGTGCCAGCTCTCCGGGACTCCAAGGCAATGAGCAGTTCTTC
TRBJ2-1	many	TRBD2	TRBV5-4	CASSFRGSPSGLISYNEQFF	TGTGCCAGCAGCTTTAGGGGGTCCCCTAGCGGGCTGATCTCCTACAATGAGCAGTTCTTC
TRBJ1-1	.	.	TRBV12-3/TRBV12-4	CASNSYAGAEAFF	TGTGCCAGCAATTCCTATGCGGGGGCTGAAGCTTTCTTT
TRBJ1-2	many	.	TRBV28	CASSPGNVNYGYTF	TGTGCCAGCAGTCCCGGGAACGTTAACTATGGCTACACCTTC
TRBJ2-1	few	TRBD1	TRBV11-2	CASSWGSSKGTAYNEQFF	TGTGCCAGCAGCTGGGGCTCAAGTAAGGGGACAGCCTACAATGAGCAGTTCTTC
TRBJ2-3	.	.	TRBV4-2	CASSPGARGVADTQYF	TGTGCCAGCAGCCCTGGGGCTAGGGGGGTCGCAGATACGCAGTATTTT
TRBJ2-5	many	.	TRBV12-3/TRBV12-4	CASRDGGEETQYF	TGTGCCAGCAGGGACGGTGGGGAAGAGACCCAGTACTTC
TRBJ2-5	many	.	TRBV6-5	CASSWRIRETQYF	TGTGCCAGCAGTTGGAGGATACGAGAGACCCAGTACTTC
TRBJ2-7	many	TRBD1	TRBV10-2	CASRGDRSYEQYF	TGCGCCAGCAGGGGGGACAGGTCCTACGAGCAGTACTTC
TRBJ1-4	many	.	TRBV7-9	CASSLSEGNEKLFF	TGTGCCAGCAGCTTGTCGGAGGGGAATGAAAAACTGTTTTTT
TRBJ1-1	.	TRBD1	TRBV7-8	CASSLSVTGTGARTEAFF	TGTGCCAGCAGCTTAAGCGTAACCGGGACAGGGGCACGCACTGAAGCTTTCTTT
TRBJ2-5	many	.	TRBV6-1	CATRLSLGQETQYF	TGTGCCACTCGGCTCTCCTTGGGGCAAGAGACCCAGTACTTC
TRBJ2-7	many	.	TRBV7-9	CASSLMVDEQYF	TGTGCCAGCAGCTTAATGGTCGACGAGCAGTACTTC
TRBJ2-2	many	.	TRBV12-3/TRBV12-4	CASSAPPGENAGELFF	TGTGCCAGCAGTGCCCCCCCCGGGGAAAATGCCGGGGAGCTGTTTTTT
TRBJ2-3	many	TRBD2	TRBV20-1	CSAKYGGGTDTQYF	TGCAGTGCGAAGTACGGGGGGGGGACAGATACGCAGTATTTT
TRBJ1-3	.	.	TRBV12-3/TRBV12-4	CAFSFFAGGFSGNTIYF	TGTGCCTTCAGTTTCTTCGCTGGGGGCTTCTCTGGAAACACCATATATTTT
TRBJ2-4	many	.	TRBV5-1	CASSSQGGAQNIQYF	TGCGCCAGCAGCTCCCAGGGGGGGGCGCAAAACATTCAGTACTTC
TRBJ2-5	many	.	TRBV7-2	CASSSQGTQETQYF	TGTGCCAGCAGCTCACAGGGTACCCAAGAGACCCAGTACTTC
TRBJ1-4	many	.	TRBV7-9	CASSPPRGGEKLFF	TGTGCCAGCAGCCCCCCCCGCGGGGGTGAAAAACTGTTTTTT
TRBJ2-2	many	.	TRBV9	CASSPTELPGELFF	TGTGCCAGCAGCCCAACGGAGCTCCCCGGGGAGCTGTTTTTT
TRBJ2-1	many	.	TRBV9	CASSVDRRDWNEQFF	TGTGCCAGCAGCGTAGATCGGCGGGATTGGAATGAGCAGTTCTTC
TRBJ2-3	.	.	TRBV14	CASSQEAGLWTDTQYF	TGTGCCAGCAGCCAAGAGGCGGGGCTTTGGACAGATACGCAGTATTTT
TRBJ2-3	many	TRBD2	TRBV2	CASSGTPWTSGSTDTQYF	TGTGCCAGCAGTGGAACCCCTTGGACTAGCGGGAGCACAGATACGCAGTATTTT
TRBJ1-5	many	.	TRBV23-1	CASSQSDSFSPDYSSNQPQHF	TGCGCCAGCAGTCAATCGGACAGTTTTTCACCAGACTATTCAAGCAATCAGCCCCAGCATTTT
TRBJ2-2	many	.	TRBV2	CAEGSSTGELFF	TGTGCCGAGGGCTCATCCACCGGGGAGCTGTTTTTT
TRBJ1-3	many	.	TRBV6-5	CASRVWGQGNTIYF	TGTGCCAGCAGAGTCTGGGGGCAAGGAAACACCATATATTTT
TRBJ2-1	few	.	TRBV5-1	CASSPYSDEQFF	TGCGCCAGCAGCCCCTACTCCGATGAGCAGTTCTTC
TRBJ2-7	many	.	TRBV29-1	CSVEGTYEQYF	TGCAGCGTTGAAGGGACTTACGAGCAGTACTTC
TRBJ2-5	few	.	TRBV3-1	CASSRFSVGETQYF	TGTGCCAGCAGCCGATTTTCGGTAGGGGAGACCCAGTACTTC
TRBJ1-2	many	.	TRBV28	CASSGPGFGNYGYTF	TGTGCCAGCAGTGGCCCGGGGTTCGGGAACTATGGCTACACCTTC
TRBJ1-4	few	TRBD1	TRBV12-5	CASGLIAVLGQGANEKLFF	TGTGCTAGTGGTCTAATCGCAGTCCTGGGACAGGGGGCTAATGAAAAACTGTTTTTT
TRBJ2-7	.	TRBD2	TRBV20-1	CSARTPLAGYYEQYF	TGCAGTGCTAGGACCCCACTAGCGGGGTACTACGAGCAGTACTTC
TRBJ1-2	.	.	TRBV29-1	CSVGDRYGYTF	TGCAGCGTTGGGGATCGGTATGGCTACACCTTC
TRBJ2-7	.	.	TRBV20-1	CSGTNSQYYEQYF	TGCAGTGGGACGAACAGTCAGTACTACGAGCAGTACTTC
TRBJ1-6	many	.	TRBV4-2	CASSQETRYNSPLHF	TGTGCCAGCAGCCAAGAGACAAGGTATAATTCACCCCTCCACTTT
TRBJ2-3	many	.	TRBV5-6	CASSLDLGTDTQYF	TGTGCCAGCAGCTTGGACCTGGGCACAGATACGCAGTATTTT
TRBJ1-1	many	TRBD1	TRBV28	CASSPRDRDAEAFF	TGTGCCAGCAGCCCGAGGGACAGGGACGCTGAAGCTTTCTTT
TRBJ1-6	many	.	TRBV4-2	CASSPRRTARPYNSPLHF	TGTGCCAGCAGCCCCCGACGGACAGCCCGACCTTATAATTCACCCCTCCACTTT
TRBJ2-6	many	.	TRBV12-3/TRBV12-4	CASRRGGANVLTF	TGTGCCAGCAGGAGGGGTGGGGCCAACGTCCTGACTTTC
TRBJ2-3	many	.	TRBV20-1	CSARVAGTDTQYF	TGCAGTGCTAGGGTGGCTGGGACAGATACGCAGTATTTT
TRBJ1-1	.	.	TRBV19	CASSIDSGITEAFF	TGTGCCAGTAGTATCGACAGTGGAATCACTGAAGCTTTCTTT
TRBJ1-4	many	TRBD1	TRBV24-1	CATQGGQSTNEKLFF	TGTGCCACGCAGGGGGGACAGTCAACTAATGAAAAACTGTTTTTT
TRBJ1-1	many	TRBD1	TRBV10-3	CASNGRGGRNTEAFF	TGTGCCAGCAATGGTCGAGGGGGCCGAAACACTGAAGCTTTCTTT
TRBJ2-3	many	.	TRBV5-1	CASSKDGGPSTDTQYF	TGCGCCAGCAGCAAGGACGGGGGCCCTAGCACAGATACGCAGTATTTT
TRBJ2-4	many	.	TRBV12-3/TRBV12-4	CATQDRWENIQYF	TGTGCCACTCAAGACCGTTGGGAAAACATTCAGTACTTC
TRBJ2-7	once	.	TRBV7-3	CASSSLEGEQYF	TGTGCCAGCAGCTCCCTAGAGGGCGAGCAGTACTTC
TRBJ2-1	many	TRBD2	TRBV20-1	CSALFSGGLKKEQFF	TGCAGTGCTCTTTTCTCGGGAGGGCTGAAAAAAGAGCAGTTCTTC
TRBJ2-2	many	TRBD1	TRBV5-1	CASSLTPGQRSYTGELFF	TGCGCCAGCAGCCTAACCCCGGGACAGAGATCTTACACCGGGGAGCTGTTTTTT